The T cell receptor (beta chain) under discussion was sequenced for a study of cytomegalovirus exposure and HLA in healthy donors. Use of 60 Vbeta and 13 Jbeta primers characterized the PCR. Sequencing used immunoSEQ multiplex PCR; TCRdb keeps in-frame clones, though not all of them. The sample consists of about 140,000 clones, approximately 72% of them appearing once. This CDR3 is 15 amino acids long. Looked up from germline, CDR1 is SGHVS and CDR2 is FQNEAQ. The V and J ends lost 1 base and 2 bases respectively, with 12 bases between them. The specimen was PBMCs. The gene calls are TRBV7-8 and TRBJ2-7, with D unclear. The TCR originated in a woman aged 55-70 years in good health and CMV-seronegative. The CDR3 DNA reads TGTGCCAGCAGCTTAGGAGGCGGATCCCCCTACGAGCAGTACTTC. Translating gives CASSLGGGSPYEQYF.